Given below is one T cell receptor beta chain in context. Its cognate antigen is unknown. The data were obtained in a study of shared clonotypes between healthy human individuals. Study results and limitations: Only a few donors were included, so the genetic and exposure-history diversity represented was limited.

Assay: immunoSEQ multiplex PCR; the TCRdb copy retains only in-frame clones and omits some. The profile shows about half a million clones, roughly 80% of them singletons. CDR1 LGHNA and CDR2 YSLEER come from the germline V gene. The length of the CDR3 is 18 residues. The ends lost 4 bases at V and 8 bases at J; junction bases unmatched: 14. The TCR comes from a woman in her thirties or forties in good health. Some clones in this sample may be carry-over from other donors' samples. The sequenced sample consisted of PBMCs. This chain connects TRBV4-3 to TRBJ1-4; TRBD1 agrees at 12 bases. CDR3: CASSLRPPGQGAQEKLFF. The CDR3 DNA is TGCGCCAGCAGCCTACGCCCACCGGGACAGGGGGCGCAGGAAAAACTGTTTTTT.